This TCR beta chain was documented in a study of T cell responses to AZD1222 COVID-19 vaccine. Findings and limits, study-wide: It was only after the peak T cell response that any repertoires were sampled.

As for this clone: Its cognate antigen is unknown.

V gave up 1 base and J gave up 3 bases, with 3 bases separating them. The length of the CDR3 is 13 residues. In germline, CDR1 is MNHEY, CDR2 SVGEGT. Repertoires were generated with immunoSEQ multiplex PCR, while TCRdb's copy carries only in-frame clones and drops some. Here the sample spans 110,000 to 150,000 clones, around 90% being singletons. This clonotype was sampled from an adult in good health. The chain is built from TRBV6-2 or TRBV6-3 and TRBJ2-2; no definite D call. The sample in question was peripheral blood, obtained on day 0 of AZD1222 vaccination. CDR3 sequence (DNA): TGTGCCAGCAGTTACTTGGACACCGGGGAGCTGTTTTTT. It codes for CASSYLDTGELFF.